This TCR beta chain was retrieved from a study of shared clonotypes between healthy human individuals. CD4+ cells were split into CD45RA+ naive and CD45RA-negative memory subsets. CDR1 is MDHEN, CDR2 SYDVKM, per germline. J lost 5 bases, V lost 7 bases, and 7 bases had no gene match. The CDR3 spans 13 residues. The repertoire was sequenced with immunoSEQ multiplex PCR; TCRdb's copy has only in-frame clones and lacks some. The sample records around 330,000 clones, roughly 70% being singletons. The source of this sequence is a man under 40 in good health. The genes are TRBV28 and TRBJ2-5; 7 bases fit TRBD1. Sequencing was carried out using memory CD4+ T cells sorted from blood. Subset indicated: CD45RA-negative fraction. This chain's CDR3 is CASTVRGRETQYF. In nucleotides, the CDR3 is TGTGCCAGCACAGTGAGGGGGCGTGAGACCCAGTACTTC.